This T cell receptor (beta chain) originates from a study of cytomegalovirus exposure and HLA in healthy donors. It was with 60 Vbeta and 13 Jbeta primers that the PCR ran. Profiled with immunoSEQ multiplex PCR; TCRdb holds only in-frame clones, not every one. The sample records roughly 80,000 clones, 67% being singletons. Germline V lookup: CDR1 MNHNS, CDR2 SASEGT. V was clipped by 2 bases and J by 5 bases; unmatched bases: 5. This CDR3 is built from 15 residues. Sequenced: PBMCs. This receptor was identified in a woman aged 45-65 years in good health and CMV-seropositive. The chain carries TRBV6-1 and TRBJ2-3; 9 bases fit TRBD2. DNA for the CDR3: TGTGCCAGCAGTGAACTAGCGGGGAGTTTAGATACGCAGTATTTT. Amino acids: CASSELAGSLDTQYF.